This T cell receptor beta chain was documented in a study of T cell repertoires in cytomegalovirus infection. Across the study: Recently identified HLA-C-restricted CMV epitopes were used, and well-studied HLA-B-restricted CMV epitopes were used as well. TCR beta signatures that were public indicated CMV infection and matching HLA type.

This clonotype was seen just once. Its antigen is currently unknown. This may be a read error, as it is one base from a much larger clone. Study observations and caveats: The ex vivo response showed dominance by HLA-C-restricted CMV-specific TCR beta clonotypes. The cumulative frequency of public TCR beta families distinguished individuals who carried CMV together with the relevant HLA.

This CDR3 is built from 16 residues. The germline V gene has CDR1 SGHVS and CDR2 FQNEAQ. V was pared by 5 bases and J by 5 bases, with 9 bases of the junction left unmatched. TCRdb independently ran MiXCR on the reads; one entry per CDR3 protein. In the table there are 700,000 to 850,000 distinct CDR3 sequences, approximately 32% of which are singletons. The TCR comes from a human donor in good health (CMV status not recorded). Some clones in this sample may be carry-over from other donors' samples. The chain joins TRBV7-8 to TRBJ2-3; 11 bases are shared with TRBD2. The source was cultured CD8+ T cells from PBMCs, collected from culture after CMV antigen stimulation. The CDR3 DNA reads as TGTGCCAGCAGCCCATTGACTAGCGGGGTAGTAGATACGCAGTATTTT. As protein: CASSPLTSGVVDTQYF.